Each of the 17 T cell receptor beta chains below was sequenced from the same sample in a study of OX40 agonist ivuxolimab in advanced cancers. The assay was immunoSEQ multiplex PCR, and TCRdb's table has in-frame clones only and misses some. This sample has some 80,000 clones, with more than 90% found just once. Sequencing used CD4+ or CD8+ T cells sorted from blood, obtained in a trial of the OX40 agonist ivuxolimab. The receptors derive from an adult with an advanced solid tumor such as melanoma, head and neck, liver or kidney cancer.

This chain connects TRBV19 to TRBJ2-1; no definite D call. In germline, CDR1 is LNHDA, CDR2 SQIVND (reference sequence). This CDR3 has 14 residues. Trimming cost V 2 bases and J 9 bases, with 14 bases left between them. In nucleotides, the CDR3 is TGTGCCAGTAGTATAAGTAAGGGTTCTGGTGAGCAGTTCTTC. Translating it yields CASSISKGSGEQFF.

V gene TRBV6-1 combines with J gene TRBJ2-1, with 10 bases matching TRBD2. V lost 5 bases, J lost 3 bases, and 4 bases stayed unmatched. This CDR3 has 15 residues. In germline, CDR1 is MNHNS, CDR2 SASEGT. The CDR3 loop reads CASSPRTSGYNEQFF. For the CDR3, the DNA is TGTGCCAGCAGTCCTCGGACTAGCGGCTACAATGAGCAGTTCTTC.

This clone was seen a single time. The chain is built from TRBV5-6 and TRBJ2-7; TRBD1 matches 7 bases. V shed 0 bases and J 2 bases; nucleotides not matched to a gene: 8. The germline V gene has CDR1 SGHDT and CDR2 YYEEEE. This CDR3 contains 16 residues. This chain's CDR3 is CASSLALRDRTYEQYF. CDR3 nucleotides: TGTGCCAGCAGCTTGGCGCTCCGGGACAGAACCTACGAGCAGTACTTC. Together with reference TRBV5-6 and TRBJ2-7, the CDR3 gives the full variable domain: DAGVTQSPTHLIKTRGQQVTLRCSPKSGHDTVSWYQQALGQGPQFIFQYYEEEERQRGNFPDRFSGHQFPNYSSELNVNALLLGDSALYLCASSLALRDRTYEQYFGPGTRLTVT.

This chain connects TRBV7-2 to TRBJ2-1, with a tentative D call TRBD2 (6 bases). V lost 1 base and J 6 bases, leaving 16 bases between the germline ends. The CDR3 consists of 16 residues. CDR1 and CDR2 from the germline V gene are SGHTA and FQGNSA. CDR3 amino acids: CASSLGTRTTSNEQFF. The CDR3 nucleotides are TGTGCCAGCAGCTTAGGTACTCGGACTACCTCCAATGAGCAGTTCTTC.

V is TRBV15 and J is TRBJ2-2; TRBD2 agrees at 8 bases. The V and J ends lost 4 bases and 4 bases, in that order; junction bases with no gene match: 11. Germline V gene sequence: CDR1 LNHNV, CDR2 YYDKDF (reference sequence). This CDR3 has 17 amino acids. CDR3 DNA sequence: TGTGCCACCAGCATAGAAGCGGGAGCTCGGGGCACCGGGGAGCTGTTTTTT. Translation: CATSIEAGARGTGELFF.

The V and J genes are TRBV5-1 and TRBJ2-7, with 9 bases matching TRBD1. The CDR3 length is 15 residues. Looked up from germline, CDR1 is SGHRS and CDR2 is YFSETQ. The V and J ends lost 2 bases and 9 bases, in that order; junction bases with no gene match: 12. CDR3 DNA: TGCGCCAGCAGCTTCTCCGTCCCGGGACAGGGTGGGCAGTACTTC. Amino acid sequence: CASSFSVPGQGGQYF. Looking up the rest from reference TRBV5-1 and TRBJ2-7 gives the full variable domain: KAGVTQTPRYLIKTRGQQVTLSCSPISGHRSVSWYQQTPGQGLQFLFEYFSETQRNKGNFPGRFSGRQFSNSRSEMNVSTLELGDSALYLCASSFSVPGQGGQYFGPGTRLTVT.

This chain links TRBV7-3 with TRBJ2-2; possibly TRBD2 for D (6 bases). CDR3 length: 15 residues. Germline CDR1 and CDR2: SGHTA and FQGTGA. V lost 2 bases and J lost 6, with 13 bases in between. This CDR3 reads CASSLLQGGAGELFF. The CDR3 DNA follows: TGTGCCAGCAGCTTATTGCAGGGCGGGGCCGGGGAGCTGTTTTTT. Based on the CDR3 plus reference TRBV7-3 and TRBJ2-2, the full variable domain is GAGVSQTPSNKVTEKGKYVELRCDPISGHTALYWYRQSLGQGPEFLIYFQGTGAADDSGLPNDRFFAVRPEGSVSTLKIQRTERGDSAVYLCASSLLQGGAGELFFGEGSRLTVL.

V is TRBV28 and J is TRBJ1-2; D remains unclear. Trimming removed 4 bases from V and 7 bases from J, with 19 bases in between. Germline CDR1 and CDR2: MDHEN and SYDVKM. CDR3 length: 15 residues. CDR3 protein: CASSSSLPLGGGYTF. The CDR3 coding sequence is TGTGCCAGCAGTTCCTCCCTCCCTTTGGGCGGTGGCTACACCTTC.

This clone was counted only a few times. The V gene is TRBV18, the J gene TRBJ2-3, with D possibly TRBD1 on 6 matching bases. The CDR3 totals 13 residues. V was shortened by 3 bases and J by 6 bases, with 10 bases between the two germline ends. The germline V gene encodes CDR1 KGHSH and CDR2 LQKENI. Here the CDR3 reads CASSPGQLDTQYF. The CDR3 coding sequence is TGTGCCAGCTCACCCGGACAGCTCGATACGCAGTATTTT.

The chain links TRBV6-5 to TRBJ2-1, with D perhaps TRBD2 (5 bases). CDR1 and CDR2 (germline): MNHEY, SVGAGI. The CDR3 is 14 residues long. Trimming cost V 6 bases and J 6 bases, with 15 bases left between them. The DNA for the CDR3 is TGTGCCAGCAGGCCACTATGGAGGATCAATGAGCAGTTCTTC. This codes for CASRPLWRINEQFF.

V is TRBV5-1 and J is TRBJ2-5; 7 bases are shared with TRBD1. CDR1 SGHRS and CDR2 YFSETQ come from the germline V gene. CDR3 length: 15 residues. The V segment lost 4 bases and the J segment 2 bases; nucleotides outside the gene matches: 8. The CDR3 region is CASSRRGTAQETQYF. The CDR3 coding sequence is TGCGCCAGCAGCCGGCGAGGGACAGCACAAGAGACCCAGTACTTC.

This sequence joins TRBV6-5 and TRBJ1-2; TRBD1 matches at 7 bases. The V gene's germline CDR1 is MNHEY and CDR2 SVGAGI. Trimming took 5 bases from V and 7 from J; bases not matched to a gene: 10. The CDR3 has 14 residues. The CDR3: CASSPPGQKGGYTF. In nucleotides, the CDR3 is TGTGCCAGCAGTCCCCCGGGACAGAAGGGTGGCTACACCTTC.

The V call is TRBV6-1, the J call TRBJ2-7; 9 nucleotides agree with TRBD1. The junction had 2 bases not matched to a gene; V was cut back by 8 bases and J by 3 bases. The CDR3 covers 12 residues. Germline V gene data show CDR1 as MNHNS and CDR2 as SASEGT. DNA for the CDR3: TGTGCCAGCCCGGGACAGGGCTACGAGCAGTACTTC. Translated: CASPGQGYEQYF.

The chain joins TRBV4-3 to TRBJ2-1; D is perhaps TRBD2 (5 bases). Germline loops: CDR1 LGHNA, CDR2 YSLEER. The CDR3 consists of 15 residues. V was pared by 0 bases and J by 9 bases, with 15 bases between. For the CDR3, the DNA is TGCGCCAGCAGCCAAGAACCCAGAACGGGGAGTGAGCAGTTCTTC. The encoded protein is CASSQEPRTGSEQFF.

The chain has TRBV6-5 and TRBJ1-5, with D uncertain. V lost 6 bases and J lost 5, with 14 bases in between. The CDR3 contains 14 residues. The germline V gene has CDR1 MNHEY and CDR2 SVGAGI. This chain's CDR3 is CASSTTPGYQPQHF. The CDR3 bases are TGTGCCAGCAGCACAACCCCGGGGTATCAGCCCCAGCATTTT.

The genes are TRBV7-2 and TRBJ2-1; D remains ambiguous. CDR1 and CDR2 (germline): SGHTA, FQGNSA. The CDR3 runs 14 residues. The V and J ends lost 7 bases and 4 bases respectively, with 14 bases between them. The CDR3 sequence: CASTTQPSYNEQFF. In DNA form, the CDR3 reads TGTGCCAGCACCACCCAACCGAGTTACAATGAGCAGTTCTTC. Full variable domain (outside the CDR3, taken from reference TRBV7-2 and TRBJ2-1): GAGVSQSPSNKVTEKGKDVELRCDPISGHTALYWYRQSLGQGLEFLIYFQGNSAPDKSGLPSDRFSAERTGGSVSTLTIQRTQQEDSAVYLCASTTQPSYNEQFFGPGTRLTVL.

CDR3 bases: TGCGCCAGCAGCCAAAGAGGGACAGTCCACGAGCAGTACTTC. It codes for CASSQRGTVHEQYF. This chain connects TRBV4-3 to TRBJ2-7; 7 bases are a match to TRBD1. J was trimmed by 5 bases and V by 2 bases; bases with no gene match: 6. The germline V gene encodes CDR1 LGHNA and CDR2 YSLEER. This CDR3 comprises 14 residues.